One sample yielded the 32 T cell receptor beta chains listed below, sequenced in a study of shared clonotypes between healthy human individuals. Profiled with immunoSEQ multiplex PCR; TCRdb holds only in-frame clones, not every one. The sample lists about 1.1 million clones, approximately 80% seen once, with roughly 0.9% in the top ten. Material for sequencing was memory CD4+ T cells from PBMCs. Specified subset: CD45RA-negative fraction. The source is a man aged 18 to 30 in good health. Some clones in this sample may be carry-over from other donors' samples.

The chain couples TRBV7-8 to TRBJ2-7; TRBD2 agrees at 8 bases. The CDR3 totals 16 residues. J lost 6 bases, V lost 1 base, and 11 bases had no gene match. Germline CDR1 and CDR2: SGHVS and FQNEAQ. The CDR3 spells CASSLGEPGLGLEQYF. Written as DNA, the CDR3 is TGTGCCAGCAGCTTAGGCGAACCGGGACTAGGTCTCGAGCAGTACTTC.

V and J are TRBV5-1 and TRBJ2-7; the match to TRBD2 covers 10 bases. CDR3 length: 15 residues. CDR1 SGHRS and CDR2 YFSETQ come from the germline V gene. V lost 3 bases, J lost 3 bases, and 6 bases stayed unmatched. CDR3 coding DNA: TGCGCCAGCAGCTCGGGACTAGCGAGTCTCTACGAGCAGTACTTC. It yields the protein CASSSGLASLYEQYF.

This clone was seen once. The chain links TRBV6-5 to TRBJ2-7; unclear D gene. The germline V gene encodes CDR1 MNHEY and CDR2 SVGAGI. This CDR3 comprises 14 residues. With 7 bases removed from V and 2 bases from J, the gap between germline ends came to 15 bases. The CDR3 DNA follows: TGTGCCAGCACCTCTCGGGCCAAAACCTACGAGCAGTACTTC. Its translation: CASTSRAKTYEQYF.

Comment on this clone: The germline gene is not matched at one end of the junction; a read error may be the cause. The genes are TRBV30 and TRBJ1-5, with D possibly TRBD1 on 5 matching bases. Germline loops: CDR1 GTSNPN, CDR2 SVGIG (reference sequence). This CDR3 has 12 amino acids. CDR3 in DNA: TGTGCCCGGAGTCCCGGGGCAGGCCCAGAGCATTTT. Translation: CARSPGAGPEHF.

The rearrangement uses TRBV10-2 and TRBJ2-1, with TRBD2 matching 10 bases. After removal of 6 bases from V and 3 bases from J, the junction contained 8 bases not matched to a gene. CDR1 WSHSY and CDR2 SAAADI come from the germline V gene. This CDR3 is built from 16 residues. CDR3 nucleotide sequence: TGCGCCAGCAGCCAACCGGGACTAGCGTTCTACAATGAGCAGTTCTTC. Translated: CASSQPGLAFYNEQFF.

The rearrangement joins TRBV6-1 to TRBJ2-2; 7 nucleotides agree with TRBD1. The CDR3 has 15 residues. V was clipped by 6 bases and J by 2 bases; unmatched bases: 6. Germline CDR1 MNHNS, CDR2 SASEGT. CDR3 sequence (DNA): TGTGCCAGCAGGACCCGGGACAGCAACACCGGGGAGCTGTTTTTT. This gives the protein CASRTRDSNTGELFF.

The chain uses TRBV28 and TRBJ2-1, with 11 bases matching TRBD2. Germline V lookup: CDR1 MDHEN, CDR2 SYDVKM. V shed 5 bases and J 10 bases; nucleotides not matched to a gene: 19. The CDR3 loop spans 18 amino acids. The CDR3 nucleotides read TGTGCCAGCAGTCCCGCCCTGACACTAGCGGGAGCGGTAGGCGAGCAGTTCTTC. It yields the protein CASSPALTLAGAVGEQFF.

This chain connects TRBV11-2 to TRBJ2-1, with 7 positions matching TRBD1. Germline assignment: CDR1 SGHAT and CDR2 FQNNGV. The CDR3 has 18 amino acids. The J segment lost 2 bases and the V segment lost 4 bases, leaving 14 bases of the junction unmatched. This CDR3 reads CASSSSLALGGAYNEQFF. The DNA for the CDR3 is TGTGCCAGCAGCTCCTCCCTAGCTTTAGGGGGCGCCTACAATGAGCAGTTCTTC.

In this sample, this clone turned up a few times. Written as DNA, the CDR3 is TGTGCCAGCAGCTGGGGACAGCACAATGAGCAGTTCTTC. Translating it yields CASSWGQHNEQFF. This chain uses TRBV7-2 with TRBJ2-1, with TRBD1 identical over 7 bases. CDR3 length: 13 amino acids. Germline V lookup: CDR1 SGHTA, CDR2 FQGNSA. Germline trimming cut 4 bases from V and 5 bases from J; bases unmatched to any gene: 2.

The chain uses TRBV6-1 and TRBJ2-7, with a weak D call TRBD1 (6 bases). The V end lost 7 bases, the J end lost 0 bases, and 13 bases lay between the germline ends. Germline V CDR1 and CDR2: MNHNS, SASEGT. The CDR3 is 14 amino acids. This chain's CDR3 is CASTFWGPSYEQYF. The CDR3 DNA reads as TGTGCCAGCACTTTTTGGGGGCCCTCCTACGAGCAGTACTTC.

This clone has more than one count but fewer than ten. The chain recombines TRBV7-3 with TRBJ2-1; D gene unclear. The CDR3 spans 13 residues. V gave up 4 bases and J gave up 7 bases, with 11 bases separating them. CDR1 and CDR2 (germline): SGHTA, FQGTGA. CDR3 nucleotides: TGTGCCAGCAGCTACCAGACTGGGAATGAGCAGTTCTTC. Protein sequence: CASSYQTGNEQFF.

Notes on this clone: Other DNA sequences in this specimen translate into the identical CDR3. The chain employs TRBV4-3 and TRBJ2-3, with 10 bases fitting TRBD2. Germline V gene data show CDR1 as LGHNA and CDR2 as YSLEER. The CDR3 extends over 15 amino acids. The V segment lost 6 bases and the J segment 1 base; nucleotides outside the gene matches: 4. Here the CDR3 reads CASSPGTSGTDTQYF. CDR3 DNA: TGCGCCAGCAGTCCCGGGACTAGCGGCACAGATACGCAGTATTTT.

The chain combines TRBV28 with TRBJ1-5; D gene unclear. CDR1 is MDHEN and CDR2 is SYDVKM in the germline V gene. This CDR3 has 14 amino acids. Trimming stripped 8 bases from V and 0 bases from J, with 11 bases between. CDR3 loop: CASSQISSNQPQHF. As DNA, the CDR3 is TGTGCCAGCTCCCAGATCTCTAGCAATCAGCCCCAGCATTTT. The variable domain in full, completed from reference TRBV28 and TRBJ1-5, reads DVKVTQSSRYLVKRTGEKVFLECVQDMDHENMFWYRQDPGLGLRLIYFSYDVKMKEKGDIPEGYSVSREKKERFSLILESASTNQTSMYLCASSQISSNQPQHFGDGTRLSIL.

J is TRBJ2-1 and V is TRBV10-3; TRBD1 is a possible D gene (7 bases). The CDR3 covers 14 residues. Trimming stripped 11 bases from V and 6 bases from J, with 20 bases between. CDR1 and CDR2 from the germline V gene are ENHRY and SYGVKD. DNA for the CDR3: TGTGCCGTTTCAGGGGGTAACGGGGGCAATGAGCAGTTCTTC. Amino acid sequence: CAVSGGNGGNEQFF.

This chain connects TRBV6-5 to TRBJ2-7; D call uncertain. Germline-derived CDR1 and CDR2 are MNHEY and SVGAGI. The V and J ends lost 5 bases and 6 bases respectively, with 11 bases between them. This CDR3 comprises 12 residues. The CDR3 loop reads CASSNRGGEQYF. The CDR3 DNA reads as TGTGCCAGCAGTAACCGTGGCGGCGAGCAGTACTTC.

The CDR3, as DNA: TGTGCCAGCAGTTTAGCCAGCTATGGCTACACCTTC. This encodes CASSLASYGYTF. The V call is TRBV28, the J call TRBJ1-2; unclear D gene. The CDR3 loop spans 12 amino acids. The V gene's germline CDR1 is MDHEN and CDR2 SYDVKM. V was trimmed by 2 bases and J by 4 bases, leaving 5 bases between them.

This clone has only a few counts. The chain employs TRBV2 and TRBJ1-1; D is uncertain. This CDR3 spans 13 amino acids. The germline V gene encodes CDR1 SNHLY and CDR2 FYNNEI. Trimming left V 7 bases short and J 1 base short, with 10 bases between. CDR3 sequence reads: CASIGEWNTEAFF. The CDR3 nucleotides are TGTGCCAGCATCGGGGAATGGAACACTGAAGCTTTCTTT. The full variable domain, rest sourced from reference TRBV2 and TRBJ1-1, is EPEVTQTPSHQVTQMGQEVILRCVPISNHLYFYWYRQILGQKVEFLVSFYNNEISEKSEIFDDQFSVERPDGSNFTLKIRSTKLEDSAMYFCASIGEWNTEAFFGQGTRLTVV.

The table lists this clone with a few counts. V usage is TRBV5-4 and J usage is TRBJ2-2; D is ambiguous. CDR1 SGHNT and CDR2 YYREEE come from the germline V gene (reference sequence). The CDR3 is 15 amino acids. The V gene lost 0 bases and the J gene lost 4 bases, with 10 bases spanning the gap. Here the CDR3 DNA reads TGTGCCAGCAGCTTGGCCTTCGGCCGCACCGGGGAGCTGTTTTTT. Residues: CASSLAFGRTGELFF.

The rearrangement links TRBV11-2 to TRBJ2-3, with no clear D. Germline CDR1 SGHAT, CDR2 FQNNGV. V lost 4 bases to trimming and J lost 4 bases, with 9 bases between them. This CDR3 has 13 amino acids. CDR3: CASSSALPDTQYF. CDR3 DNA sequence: TGTGCCAGCAGCTCGGCATTACCAGATACGCAGTATTTT. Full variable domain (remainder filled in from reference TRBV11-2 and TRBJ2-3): EAGVAQSPRYKIIEKRQSVAFWCNPISGHATLYWYQQILGQGPKLLIQFQNNGVVDDSQLPKDRFSAERLKGVDSTLKIQPAKLEDSAVYLCASSSALPDTQYFGPGTRLTVL.

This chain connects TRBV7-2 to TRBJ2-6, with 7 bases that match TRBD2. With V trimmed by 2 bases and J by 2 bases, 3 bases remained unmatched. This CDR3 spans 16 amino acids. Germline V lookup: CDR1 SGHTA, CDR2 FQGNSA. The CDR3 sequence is CASSLWGGAGANVLTF. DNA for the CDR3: TGTGCCAGCAGCTTATGGGGAGGGGCTGGGGCCAACGTCCTGACTTTC.

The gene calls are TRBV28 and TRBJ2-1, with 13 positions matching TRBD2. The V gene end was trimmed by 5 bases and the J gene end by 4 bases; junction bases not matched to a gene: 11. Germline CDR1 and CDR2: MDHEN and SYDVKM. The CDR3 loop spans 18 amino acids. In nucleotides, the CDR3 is TGTGCCAGCAGTCCCTATCCGGGACTAGCGGGATATTACAATGAGCAGTTCTTC. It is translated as CASSPYPGLAGYYNEQFF.

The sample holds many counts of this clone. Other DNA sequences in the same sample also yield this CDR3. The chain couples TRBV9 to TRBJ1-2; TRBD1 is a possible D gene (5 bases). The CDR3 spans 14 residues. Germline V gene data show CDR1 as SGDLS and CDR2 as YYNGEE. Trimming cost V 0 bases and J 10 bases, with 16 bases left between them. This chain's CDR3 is CASSVEGSLGDYTF. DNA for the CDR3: TGTGCCAGCAGCGTAGAGGGATCGCTAGGGGACTACACCTTC.

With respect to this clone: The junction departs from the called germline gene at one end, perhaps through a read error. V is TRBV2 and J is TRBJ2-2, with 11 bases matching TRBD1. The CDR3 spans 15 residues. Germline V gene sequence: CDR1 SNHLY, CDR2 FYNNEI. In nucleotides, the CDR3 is TGTACCAGCAGGACAGGGGGCGCGAACACCGGGGAGCTGTTTTTT. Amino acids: CTSRTGGANTGELFF.

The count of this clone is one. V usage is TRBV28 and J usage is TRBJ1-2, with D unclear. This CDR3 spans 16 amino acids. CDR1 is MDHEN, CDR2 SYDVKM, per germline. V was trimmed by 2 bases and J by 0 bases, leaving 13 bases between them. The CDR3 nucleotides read TGTGCCAGCAGTTTAAATGATTGGTCATCTAACTATGGCTACACCTTC. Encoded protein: CASSLNDWSSNYGYTF.

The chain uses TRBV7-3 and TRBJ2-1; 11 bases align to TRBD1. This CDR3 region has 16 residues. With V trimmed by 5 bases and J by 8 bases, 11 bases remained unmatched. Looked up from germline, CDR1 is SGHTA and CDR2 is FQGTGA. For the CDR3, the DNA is TGTGCCAGCAGCCGCACAGGACAGGGGGCACTCTATGAGCAGTTCTTC. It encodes CASSRTGQGALYEQFF.

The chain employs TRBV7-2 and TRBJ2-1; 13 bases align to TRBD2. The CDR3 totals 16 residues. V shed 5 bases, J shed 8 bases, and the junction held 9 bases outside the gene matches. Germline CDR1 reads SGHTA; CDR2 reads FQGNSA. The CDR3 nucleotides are TGTGCCAGCAGCCGATACGGACTAGCGGGAGAATATGAGCAGTTCTTC. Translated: CASSRYGLAGEYEQFF. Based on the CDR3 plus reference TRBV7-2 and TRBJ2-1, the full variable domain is GAGVSQSPSNKVTEKGKDVELRCDPISGHTALYWYRQSLGQGLEFLIYFQGNSAPDKSGLPSDRFSAERTGGSVSTLTIQRTQQEDSAVYLCASSRYGLAGEYEQFFGPGTRLTVL.

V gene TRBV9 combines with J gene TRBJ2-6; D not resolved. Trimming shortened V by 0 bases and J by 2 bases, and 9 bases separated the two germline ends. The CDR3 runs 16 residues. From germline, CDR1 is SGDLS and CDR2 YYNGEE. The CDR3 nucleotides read TGTGCCAGCAGCGTAGAAGTGGGCCCTGGGGCCAACGTCCTGACTTTC. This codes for CASSVEVGPGANVLTF.

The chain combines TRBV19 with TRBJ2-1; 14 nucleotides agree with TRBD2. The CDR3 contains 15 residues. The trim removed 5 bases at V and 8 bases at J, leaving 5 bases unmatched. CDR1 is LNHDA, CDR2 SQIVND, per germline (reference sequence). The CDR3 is CASSLGLAGAYEQFF. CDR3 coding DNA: TGTGCCAGTAGTTTGGGACTAGCGGGAGCCTATGAGCAGTTCTTC.

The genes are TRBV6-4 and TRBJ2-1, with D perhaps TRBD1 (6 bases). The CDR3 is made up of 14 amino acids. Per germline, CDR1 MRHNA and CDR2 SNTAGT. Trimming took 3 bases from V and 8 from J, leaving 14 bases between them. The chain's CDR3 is CASSESGVADEQFF. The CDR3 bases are TGTGCCAGCAGTGAATCAGGGGTTGCGGATGAGCAGTTCTTC.

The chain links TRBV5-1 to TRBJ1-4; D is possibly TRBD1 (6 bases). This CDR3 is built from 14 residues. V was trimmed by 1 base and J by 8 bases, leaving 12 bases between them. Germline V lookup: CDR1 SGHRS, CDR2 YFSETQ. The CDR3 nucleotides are TGCGCCAGCAGCTTGACAGGGATCCGAGAAAAACTGTTTTTT. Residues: CASSLTGIREKLFF.

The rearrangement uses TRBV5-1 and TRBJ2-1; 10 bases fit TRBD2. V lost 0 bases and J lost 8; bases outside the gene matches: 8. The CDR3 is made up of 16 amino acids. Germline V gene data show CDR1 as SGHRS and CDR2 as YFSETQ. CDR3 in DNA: TGCGCCAGCAGCTTGGCTACTAGCGGGGCCGTGTATGAGCAGTTCTTC. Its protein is CASSLATSGAVYEQFF.

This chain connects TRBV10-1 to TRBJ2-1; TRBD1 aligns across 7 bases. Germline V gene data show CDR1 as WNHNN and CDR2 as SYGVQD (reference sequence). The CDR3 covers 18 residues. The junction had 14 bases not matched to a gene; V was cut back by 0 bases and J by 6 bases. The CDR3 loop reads CASSESQGSRWESNEQFF. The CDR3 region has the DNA TGCGCCAGCAGTGAGTCACAGGGGTCGAGGTGGGAATCCAATGAGCAGTTCTTC.